This is a list of T cell receptor beta chains from one sample in a study of T cell responses to AZD1222 COVID-19 vaccine. Libraries were prepared by immunoSEQ multiplex PCR; TCRdb keeps only in-frame clonotypes and omits some of them. The sample holds over 100,000 clones, nearly 90% seen once. Material: peripheral blood, obtained on day 0 of AZD1222 vaccination. These receptors came from an adult in good health. CDR3s include the opening cysteine and the closing phenylalanine or tryptophan. Fields, in order: V gene, J gene, D gene, clone size, CDR3 DNA, CDR3 protein. The D gene is left open where the match is weak. The listing skips clone size in some rows; elsewhere it reads once, few, many or a size class.

v_call: TRBV9; j_call: TRBJ2-1; d_call: TRBD2; clone_size: -; cdr3_nt: TGTGCCAGCAGCGTTCTAGCGGGAGTCGATGAGCAGTTCTTC; cdr3_aa: CASSVLAGVDEQFF
v_call: TRBV28; j_call: TRBJ1-6; d_call: -; clone_size: -; cdr3_nt: TGTGCCAGCAGTTTAGGTCAGAAGTATTCACCCCTCCACTTT; cdr3_aa: CASSLGQKYSPLHF
v_call: TRBV5-1; j_call: TRBJ1-4; d_call: TRBD1; clone_size: -; cdr3_nt: TGCGCCAGCAGCATCCAGGGGGCAGGGGAAAAACTGTTTTTT; cdr3_aa: CASSIQGAGEKLFF
v_call: TRBV29-1; j_call: TRBJ1-1; d_call: TRBD1; clone_size: -; cdr3_nt: TGCAGCGGCGCCCGGACAGGGATGAACACTGAAGCTTTCTTT; cdr3_aa: CSGARTGMNTEAFF
v_call: TRBV27; j_call: TRBJ2-6; d_call: -; clone_size: -; cdr3_nt: TGTGCCAGCAGCTCTCCGGGGCTTGGGGCCAACGTCCTGACTTTC; cdr3_aa: CASSSPGLGANVLTF
v_call: TRBV7-2; j_call: TRBJ2-7; d_call: -; clone_size: -; cdr3_nt: TGTGCCAGCAGCCACAGGACAGATTCCTACGAGCAGTACTTC; cdr3_aa: CASSHRTDSYEQYF
v_call: TRBV5-1; j_call: TRBJ2-1; d_call: TRBD1; clone_size: -; cdr3_nt: TGCGCCAGCAGCTTGGTTGGGACAGGGGTTTTCAATGAGCAGTTCTTC; cdr3_aa: CASSLVGTGVFNEQFF
v_call: TRBV29-1; j_call: TRBJ2-2; d_call: -; clone_size: -; cdr3_nt: TGCAGCGTTGGGGCCACTCGGGAAGGGGAGCTGTTTTTT; cdr3_aa: CSVGATREGELFF
v_call: TRBV5-1; j_call: TRBJ1-4; d_call: TRBD1; clone_size: -; cdr3_nt: TGCGCCAGCAGCCGAGGACAGGGGGTGACTAATGAAAAACTGTTTTTT; cdr3_aa: CASSRGQGVTNEKLFF
v_call: TRBV9; j_call: TRBJ2-3; d_call: TRBD2; clone_size: -; cdr3_nt: TGTGCCAGCAGCGTAGGACTAGCCACAGATACGCAGTATTTT; cdr3_aa: CASSVGLATDTQYF
v_call: TRBV5-1; j_call: TRBJ1-1; d_call: TRBD1; clone_size: -; cdr3_nt: TGCGCCAGCAGCACAGACAGGGGGGCAACTGGGGCTGAAGCTTTCTTT; cdr3_aa: CASSTDRGATGAEAFF
v_call: TRBV2; j_call: TRBJ2-7; d_call: -; clone_size: -; cdr3_nt: TGTGCCAGCAGTAGACACCTATACGAGCAGTACTTC; cdr3_aa: CASSRHLYEQYF
v_call: TRBV5-1; j_call: TRBJ1-6; d_call: -; clone_size: -; cdr3_nt: TGCGCCAGCAGCCCCCAGCGGCAGTCCTATAATTCACCCCTCCACTTT; cdr3_aa: CASSPQRQSYNSPLHF
v_call: TRBV28; j_call: TRBJ1-1; d_call: TRBD1; clone_size: -; cdr3_nt: TGTGCCAGCAGTCTGAGCGGACAGGCGTCCCCTGAAGCTTTCTTT; cdr3_aa: CASSLSGQASPEAFF
v_call: TRBV2; j_call: TRBJ1-3; d_call: -; clone_size: -; cdr3_nt: TGTGCCAGCAGTGAATGGCCAAATGGAAACACCATATATTTT; cdr3_aa: CASSEWPNGNTIYF
v_call: TRBV19; j_call: TRBJ1-1; d_call: -; clone_size: -; cdr3_nt: TGTGCCAGTACTACAACTATGGGGCCTGAAGCTTTCTTT; cdr3_aa: CASTTTMGPEAFF
v_call: TRBV11-3; j_call: TRBJ2-3; d_call: -; clone_size: -; cdr3_nt: TGTGCCAGCAGCTTAATATCGTGGACGGATACGCAGTATTTT; cdr3_aa: CASSLISWTDTQYF
v_call: TRBV4-1; j_call: TRBJ2-5; d_call: -; clone_size: -; cdr3_nt: TGCGCCAGCAGCCAAGATCCGGGTGGAATAGGAGCTAACCAAGAGACCCAGTACTTC; cdr3_aa: CASSQDPGGIGANQETQYF
v_call: TRBV19; j_call: TRBJ1-6; d_call: -; clone_size: -; cdr3_nt: TGTGCCAGTAGTTCCCACAGGGTTGGGAGCTCCTATAATTCACCCCTCCACTTT; cdr3_aa: CASSSHRVGSSYNSPLHF
v_call: TRBV7-8; j_call: TRBJ2-2; d_call: -; clone_size: -; cdr3_nt: TGTGCCAGCAGTCCGATTGAGTGGACCGGGGAGCTGTTTTTT; cdr3_aa: CASSPIEWTGELFF
v_call: TRBV2; j_call: TRBJ2-1; d_call: -; clone_size: once; cdr3_nt: TGTGCCTCCCGCGGGACTCCCCGTAGCTATGAGCAGTTCTTC; cdr3_aa: CASRGTPRSYEQFF
v_call: TRBV7-8; j_call: TRBJ2-7; d_call: TRBD1; clone_size: few; cdr3_nt: TGTGCCAGCAGCTTATTACTTACCGGGACAGGGGTGTCCTACGAGCAGTACTTC; cdr3_aa: CASSLLLTGTGVSYEQYF
v_call: TRBV3-1/TRBV3-2; j_call: TRBJ1-6; d_call: -; clone_size: -; cdr3_nt: TGTGCCAGCAGCCAGCCCCTGGGACACCATAATTCACCCCTCCACTTT; cdr3_aa: CASSQPLGHHNSPLHF
v_call: TRBV5-1; j_call: TRBJ2-1; d_call: TRBD1; clone_size: -; cdr3_nt: TGCGCCAGCAGCTCCATTCCGATAGGGACAGGGGGAAGTGGTGAGCAGTTCTTC; cdr3_aa: CASSSIPIGTGGSGEQFF
v_call: TRBV20-1; j_call: TRBJ1-4; d_call: TRBD1; clone_size: once; cdr3_nt: TGCAGTGCTAGTTACCAGGGGGGCGAAAAACTGTTTTTT; cdr3_aa: CSASYQGGEKLFF
v_call: TRBV19; j_call: TRBJ2-7; d_call: -; clone_size: -; cdr3_nt: TGTGCCAGTAGCCGGGACTTTGCCGAGCAGTACTTC; cdr3_aa: CASSRDFAEQYF
v_call: TRBV3-1/TRBV3-2; j_call: TRBJ2-2; d_call: -; clone_size: -; cdr3_nt: TGTGCCAGCAGCACCCGACAGACCGGGGAGCTGTTTTTT; cdr3_aa: CASSTRQTGELFF
v_call: TRBV5-1; j_call: TRBJ2-3; d_call: TRBD2; clone_size: -; cdr3_nt: TGCGCCAGCAGCTTGGGCACTAGCGGGGGGGAGACGCAGTATTTT; cdr3_aa: CASSLGTSGGETQYF
v_call: TRBV28; j_call: TRBJ1-3; d_call: -; clone_size: few; cdr3_nt: TGTGCCAGCAGTTTAACGGGGGGTTCTGGAAACACCATATATTTT; cdr3_aa: CASSLTGGSGNTIYF
v_call: TRBV19; j_call: TRBJ1-4; d_call: -; clone_size: once; cdr3_nt: TGTGCCAGTAGTATAGGGTGGAGAGAAAAACTGTTTTTT; cdr3_aa: CASSIGWREKLFF
v_call: TRBV19; j_call: TRBJ1-3; d_call: -; clone_size: -; cdr3_nt: TGTGCCAGTAGTATCCGGGAGTCTGGAAACACCATATATTTT; cdr3_aa: CASSIRESGNTIYF
v_call: TRBV7-2; j_call: TRBJ1-1; d_call: TRBD1; clone_size: -; cdr3_nt: TGTGCCAGCAGCTCCGTGACAGGGGCCGAAGCTTTCTTT; cdr3_aa: CASSSVTGAEAFF
v_call: TRBV7-2; j_call: TRBJ1-6; d_call: -; clone_size: -; cdr3_nt: TGTGCCAGCAGCCTAGACGGGAGTAGCTCCTATAATTCACCCCTCCACTTT; cdr3_aa: CASSLDGSSSYNSPLHF